Listed here are 14 T cell receptor beta chains from one sample, sequenced in a study of beta chain features in type 1 diabetes. General study points: Among patients with Type 1 diabetes, TCRB CDR3s were moderately but significantly shorter in every one of the four CD4+ subsets.

Investigators reverse transcribed all isolated RNA, so they sequenced expressed TCRB transcripts. Profiling relied on immunoSEQ multiplex PCR, and the TCRdb table lists in-frame clones only, not all of them. The profile shows over 90,000 clones, approximately 30% of them singletons. These receptors have no identified antigens. The source material was central memory CD4+ T cells from blood. These receptors were taken from a woman in her late teens or twenties with type 1 diabetes.

The V call is TRBV5-1, the J call TRBJ2-1; 11 bases align to TRBD1. The length of the CDR3 is 15 residues. V trimming: 0 bases; J trimming: 7 bases; junction bases outside the gene matches: 3. CDR1 is SGHRS and CDR2 is YFSETQ in the germline V gene. The CDR3 protein is CASSLVGQGGNEQFF. The CDR3 bases are TGCGCCAGCAGCTTGGTGGGACAGGGGGGAAATGAGCAGTTCTTC.

This chain links TRBV4-1 with TRBJ2-3, with 9 bases that match TRBD2. The CDR3 length is 15 residues. The trim removed 4 bases at V and 5 bases at J, leaving 7 bases unmatched. Germline loops: CDR1 MGHRA, CDR2 YSYEKL. Here the CDR3 reads CASSLIAGVEDTQYF. CDR3 coding DNA: TGCGCCAGCAGCCTCATAGCGGGAGTGGAAGATACGCAGTATTTT.

V and J are TRBV2 and TRBJ2-1, with 15 nucleotides matching TRBD2. After removal of 4 bases from V and 6 bases from J, the junction contained 10 bases not matched to a gene. The CDR3 consists of 18 residues. Per germline, CDR1 SNHLY and CDR2 FYNNEI. CDR3 bases: TGTGCCAGCAGTGTCCGGACTAGCGGGAGGGCCGGCCTCAATGAGCAGTTCTTC. Protein product: CASSVRTSGRAGLNEQFF.

Only a few counts were recorded for this clone. The genes are TRBV7-9 and TRBJ1-1; D perhaps matches TRBD1 (6 bases). Deletions cut 3 bases from V and 8 bases from J, with 10 bases between. Per the germline V gene, CDR1 is SEHNR and CDR2 is FQNEAQ (reference sequence). This CDR3 spans 12 amino acids. CDR3 DNA sequence: TGTGCCAGCAGCTTCCAGGGGCGAGAAGCTTTCTTT. This encodes CASSFQGREAFF.

The chain carries TRBV11-2 and TRBJ1-5, with D uncertain. Trimming stripped 2 bases from V and 2 bases from J, with 4 bases between. Germline values: CDR1 SGHAT, CDR2 FQNNGV. The CDR3 has 13 amino acids. The CDR3 bases are TGTGCCAGCAGCTTATCGGGCAATCAGCCCCAGCATTTT. Amino acid sequence: CASSLSGNQPQHF.

The sample holds a few counts of this clone. Other DNA sequences in the sample encode the same CDR3. The chain combines TRBV5-4 with TRBJ2-7, with TRBD1 as a possible D gene (6 bases). V lost 4 bases to trimming and J lost 2 bases, with 10 bases between them. The germline gives CDR1 SGHNT, CDR2 YYREEE (reference sequence). The CDR3 is 13 residues long. As DNA, the CDR3 is TGTGCCAGCAGCCTACAGGGTACCTACGAGCAGTACTTC. Its protein is CASSLQGTYEQYF. Combining the CDR3 with reference TRBV5-4 and TRBJ2-7 gives the whole variable domain ETGVTQSPTHLIKTRGQQVTLRCSSQSGHNTVSWYQQALGQGPQFIFQYYREEENGRGNFPPRFSGLQFPNYSSELNVNALELDDSALYLCASSLQGTYEQYFGPGTRLTVT.

V is TRBV28 and J is TRBJ2-7, with 8 bases aligning to TRBD1. There are 15 residues in the CDR3. Germline CDR1 and CDR2: MDHEN and SYDVKM. The trim removed 8 bases at V and 2 bases at J, leaving 11 bases unmatched. CDR3 nucleotides: TGTGCCAGCGGCACGTTGGGGGGACAGGCCTACGAGCAGTACTTC. Its protein product is CASGTLGGQAYEQYF.

CDR3 DNA: TGCGCCAGCAGAACCGGGACAGGGTTTTACGAGCAGTACTTC. Translating gives CASRTGTGFYEQYF. The chain links TRBV5-1 to TRBJ2-7; TRBD1 aligns across 9 bases. The V segment lost 5 bases and the J segment 4 bases; nucleotides outside the gene matches: 7. The CDR3 runs 14 residues. Per the germline V gene, CDR1 is SGHRS and CDR2 is YFSETQ.

This clone was found a few times. The gene calls are TRBV28 and TRBJ2-1; 10 bases align to TRBD2. Trimming at V came to 3 bases and at J to 12 bases, leaving 2 bases not matched to a gene. Per the germline V gene, CDR1 is MDHEN and CDR2 is SYDVKM. There are 12 residues in the CDR3. CDR3 amino acids: CASSFLAGVQFF. For the CDR3, the DNA is TGTGCCAGCAGTTTCCTAGCGGGGGTGCAGTTCTTC.

Only a few counts were recorded for this clone. The gene calls are TRBV5-1 and TRBJ2-3; TRBD2 aligns across 9 bases. This CDR3 region has 18 residues. V lost 0 bases, J lost 4 bases, and 12 bases stayed unmatched. CDR1 is SGHRS and CDR2 is YFSETQ in the germline V gene. In DNA, the CDR3 is TGCGCCAGCAGCTTGGCCCCTTTTAGCGGGAGAAACCCAGATACGCAGTATTTT. It yields the protein CASSLAPFSGRNPDTQYF.

This clone was found a few times. V usage is TRBV10-3 and J usage is TRBJ2-5, with TRBD2 matching 12 bases. This CDR3 is 17 amino acids long. Germline trimming cut 2 bases from V and 7 bases from J; bases unmatched to any gene: 11. Germline-derived CDR1 and CDR2 are ENHRY and SYGVKD. CDR3 nucleotides: TGTGCCATCAGTGAGCCAAACCTAGCGGGAGGGTACGGGACCCAGTACTTC. It translates to CAISEPNLAGGYGTQYF.

This clone was detected ten times or more. J is TRBJ2-1 and V is TRBV28; TRBD2 matches at 11 bases. This CDR3 region has 16 residues. J was trimmed by 7 bases and V by 5 bases; bases with no gene match: 10. Germline V gives CDR1 MDHEN, CDR2 SYDVKM. The CDR3 loop reads CASSRIASGRKNEQFF. CDR3 DNA: TGTGCCAGCAGTCGCATCGCTAGCGGGAGGAAAAATGAGCAGTTCTTC.

This chain's CDR3 is CASSLLWREIAGELFF. DNA for the CDR3: TGTGCCAGCAGTTTATTATGGCGGGAGATCGCCGGGGAGCTGTTTTTT. This chain joins TRBV27 and TRBJ2-2; TRBD2 matches 7 bases. J gave up 6 bases and V 1 base, and 8 bases lay outside the gene matches. The CDR3 totals 16 residues. The germline gives CDR1 MNHEY, CDR2 SMNVEV (reference sequence).

This chain joins TRBV6-6 and TRBJ1-1; D perhaps matches TRBD1 (6 bases). Germline loops: CDR1 MNHNY, CDR2 SVGAGI (reference sequence). V shed 2 bases and J shed 1 base, with 11 bases lying between them. The CDR3 loop spans 15 amino acids. The CDR3 coding sequence is TGTGCCAGCAGTTACACAGGGTGGGCGAACACTGAAGCTTTCTTT. It encodes CASSYTGWANTEAFF.